A selection of T cell receptor beta chains follows, all from one sample in a study of blood T cell repertoires in COVID-19. Sequencing used immunoSEQ multiplex PCR; TCRdb keeps in-frame clones, though not all of them. The sample includes 300,000 to 450,000 clones, approximately 86% seen only once; the top ten take 3%. The sequenced sample was peripheral blood. Receptor source: a human donor in a cohort sampled during active COVID-19. Both conserved end residues are trimmed from each CDR3.

TRBJ2-2 TRBV3-1/TRBV3-2 ASTDAANTGELF
TRBJ2-1 TRBV7-9 ASSLGTSGYNEQF
TRBJ2-5 TRBV6-5 ASIEEGETQY
TRBJ2-1 TRBV2 ASSVQAGGYNEQF
TRBJ1-1 TRBV20-1 SASPGGGSTEAF
TRBJ2-3 TRBV7-9 ASSLDKRFTTSTDTQY
TRBJ2-1 TRBV19 ASSLGLAGVRREQF
TRBJ2-2 TRBV7-3 ASSLNSGTGGGELF
TRBJ2-3 TRBV5-1 ASSYRGGTDTQY
TRBJ1-5 TRBV6-5 ASGQLQNQPQH
TRBJ1-1 TRBV5-6 ASSHWEGTGAF
TRBJ1-1 TRBV11-2 ASSLEAYTEAF
TRBJ2-7 TRBV7-2 ASSIDRSLYEQY
TRBJ1-2 TRBV4-2 ASSLQQGDYGYT
TRBJ2-1 TRBV2 ASSAIGAGDWWNEQF
TRBJ1-3 TRBV30 AWSVPVQGGNTIY
TRBJ2-7 TRBV5-1 ASSITSSGGHEQY
TRBJ1-2 TRBV7-9 ASSPGDGGGYT
TRBJ2-3 TRBV30 AWSVGTGTTDTQY
TRBJ2-1 TRBV7-9 ASSSTVNEQF
TRBJ1-1 TRBV19 ASSVPPGQGANTEAF
TRBJ2-7 TRBV11-1 ASSLNQGDEQY
TRBJ1-6 TRBV6-1 ASSEPRVNSPLH
TRBJ2-7 TRBV11-1 ASRSTRTGGFYEQY
TRBJ2-3 TRBV29-1 SVEDLNSGRLDTQY
TRBJ1-2 TRBV19 ASSSQGEGYT
TRBJ2-2 TRBV19 ASSTNRLANTGELF
TRBJ2-1 TRBV6-1 ASSEGVAGVGEQF
TRBJ2-5 TRBV1 TSSQEREAETQY
TRBJ2-7 TRBV11-2 ASSLRRDAWEQY
TRBJ1-2 TRBV19 ASSMGLWQGKLVDGYT
TRBJ2-7 TRBV2 ASTGTGGSEQY
TRBJ2-1 TRBV5-6 ASSPPGLAGWGSYNEQF
TRBJ2-1 TRBV19 ASSPLRLAGPDNEQF
TRBJ2-1 TRBV28 ASSFYTGGPNNEQF
TRBJ2-1 TRBV19 ASSIGLRGGHNEQF
TRBJ2-5 TRBV21-1 ASSKGPIQGAQETQY
TRBJ1-1 TRBV5-1 ASSLNTVTNTEAF
TRBJ2-7 TRBV11-2 ASSFIGGDLREQY
TRBJ2-3 TRBV5-1 ASSLGEVDTQY
TRBJ2-3 TRBV5-1 ASKSIAGGRDTQY
TRBJ2-1 TRBV6-2/TRBV6-3 ASSSRTGGLWQF
TRBJ1-5 TRBV5-3 ARVRVPQH
TRBJ2-1 TRBV7-2 ASSLMPSGDSEQF
TRBJ1-5 TRBV30 AWSLQGNQPQH
TRBJ1-1 TRBV2 ASRGTENTEAF
TRBJ2-2 TRBV11-2 ASSGEYSLGGGGELF
TRBJ2-1 TRBV5-1 ASSLGGDYHNEQF
TRBJ2-1 TRBV7-3 ASSSAVGATYNEQF
TRBJ2-2 TRBV15 ATSRDNGEWIAGELF
TRBJ1-2 TRBV19 ASSPTGGGYGYT
TRBJ2-1 TRBV11-1 ASSKRGNEQF
TRBJ1-4 TRBV14 ASSSRLNEKLF
TRBJ2-1 TRBV5-5 ASSIGQGSYNEQF